The next 7 T cell receptor beta chains were all read from a single sample in a study of T cells in Graves' hyperthyroidism and ophthalmopathy. RNA transcripts gave rise to amplified TCR beta CDR3 regions. HTBI primers were employed in a first-round RT-PCR of the TCR CDR3. TCRdb passed the multiplex PCR reads through MiXCR, listing each CDR3 protein once. The top ten clones hold roughly 30% of a sample with over 700,000 distinct CDR3 sequences, about a third of them seen once. The source material was blood. Receptor source: a woman aged 40-49 years with Graves' hyperthyroidism.

This clonotype was recorded a few times. The rearrangement links TRBV24-1 to TRBJ2-5; D possibly matches TRBD1 or TRBD2 (6 bases each). The germline gives CDR1 KGHDR, CDR2 SFDVKD. This CDR3 contains 15 residues. V lost 9 bases and J lost 3, with 19 bases in between. CDR3 bases: TGTGCCACCGAGGGTCCCGGGGGCTGGGAAGAGACCCAGTACTTC. It is translated as CATEGPGGWEETQYF.

With respect to this clonotype: The junction departs from the called germline gene at one end, perhaps through a read error. The CDR3 nucleotides read TGTGCTAGCAACTTAGGCCGGAACACTGAAGCTTTCTTT. The encoded protein is CASNLGRNTEAFF. The chain employs TRBV7-7 and TRBJ1-1; D gene ambiguous. Germline lookup yields CDR1 SSHAT and CDR2 FNYEAQ (reference sequence). The CDR3 loop spans 13 amino acids.

Many counts were recorded for this clonotype. The chain couples TRBV7-9 to TRBJ2-6; D gene unclear. CDR3 length: 17 residues. V was clipped by 7 bases and J by 1 base, with 17 bases between them. Germline CDR1 SEHNR, CDR2 FQNEAQ (reference sequence). CDR3 loop: CASTPFGSESGANVLTF. The CDR3 DNA sequence: TGTGCCAGCACCCCCTTTGGTTCCGAATCTGGGGCCAACGTCCTGACTTTC.

Written as DNA, the CDR3 is TGTGCCAGCAGGGACAGAGCCGGGGAGACCCAGTACTTC. Amino acids: CASRDRAGETQYF. The J gene is TRBJ2-5, the V gene TRBV2, with TRBD1 as a possible D gene (6 bases). The germline V and J ends were trimmed by 6 bases and 5 bases, with 13 bases remaining between them. The CDR3 covers 13 residues. The V gene's germline CDR1 is SNHLY and CDR2 FYNNEI.

In this sample, this clonotype turned up many times. The CDR3 spells CASSPEGLQETQYF. CDR3 nucleotides: TGTGCCAGTAGTCCGGAGGGCCTCCAAGAGACCCAGTACTTC. The V gene is TRBV19, the J gene TRBJ2-5; tentatively, D is TRBD2 (6 bases). Trimming removed 5 bases at V and 1 base at J, with 11 bases between. CDR3 length: 14 amino acids. Germline CDR1 LNHDA, CDR2 SQIVND (reference sequence).

This clonotype was recorded many times. The rearrangement uses TRBV24-1 and TRBJ1-2; TRBD1 matches at 8 bases. This CDR3 is built from 13 residues. After removal of 7 bases from V and 3 bases from J, the junction contained 3 bases not matched to a gene. Germline V gene data show CDR1 as KGHDR and CDR2 as SFDVKD. The DNA for the CDR3 is TGTGCCACCAGCAGGGGGCCTGACTATGGCTACACCTTC. Translating gives CATSRGPDYGYTF.

The chain couples TRBV2 to TRBJ2-7; D is unresolved. The CDR3 loop spans 14 amino acids. Between the trimmed V and J ends, which lost 5 bases and 5 bases, there was a span of 16 bases. Germline V gives CDR1 SNHLY, CDR2 FYNNEI. The CDR3: CASSFPGVEDEQYF. Written as DNA, the CDR3 is TGTGCCAGCAGTTTCCCCGGCGTTGAAGACGAGCAGTACTTC.